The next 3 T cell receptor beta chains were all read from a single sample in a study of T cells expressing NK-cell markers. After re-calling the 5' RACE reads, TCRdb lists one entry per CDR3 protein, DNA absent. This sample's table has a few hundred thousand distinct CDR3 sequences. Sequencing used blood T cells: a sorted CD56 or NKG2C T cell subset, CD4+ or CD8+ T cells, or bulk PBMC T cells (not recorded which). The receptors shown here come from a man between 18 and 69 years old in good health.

The CDR3 loop reads CSALTGVSNQPQHF. The chain is built from TRBV20-1 and TRBJ1-5; there is no DNA to check the TCRdb D call of TRBD1. CDR1 DFQATT and CDR2 SNEGSKA come from the germline V gene (reference sequence). The CDR3 has 14 residues.

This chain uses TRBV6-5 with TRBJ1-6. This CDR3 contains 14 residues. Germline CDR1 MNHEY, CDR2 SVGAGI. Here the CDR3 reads CASSYSGSRWSLHF.

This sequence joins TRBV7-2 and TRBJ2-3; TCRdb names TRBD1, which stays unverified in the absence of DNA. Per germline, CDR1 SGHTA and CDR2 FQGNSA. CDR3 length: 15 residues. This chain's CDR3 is CASSSTGGLEDTQYF.